This TCR beta chain was captured in a study of blood T cell repertoires in COVID-19. Overall study context: Acute and convalescent COVID-19 specimens originated in the United States, Italy and Spain. PBMCs, B-cell-depleted T cells, or T cells provided the cDNA or gDNA that made up the material.

Self-reported history from a screening survey and questionnaire set each donor's cohort. The CDR3 runs to 11 residues. V dropped 7 bases and J dropped 5 bases, with 8 bases sitting between them. Per the germline V gene, CDR1 is SNHLY and CDR2 is FYNNEI. Repertoires were generated with immunoSEQ multiplex PCR, while TCRdb's copy carries only in-frame clones and drops some. The profile shows over 350,000 clones, more than 75% of them singletons. Material for sequencing was PBMCs or T cells enriched from blood (not recorded which). This clonotype originated in a woman between 18 and 29 years old who had recovered from COVID-19. The rearrangement uses TRBV2 and TRBJ1-2; D call uncertain. CDR3 sequence: CASTRGYGYTF. CDR3 DNA sequence: TGTGCCAGCACTAGAGGGTATGGCTACACCTTC.